The 27 T cell receptor beta chains reported below all come from one sample, sequenced in a study. TCRdb re-called the 5' RACE reads with MiXCR, one entry per CDR3 protein. The sample shows about 47,000 distinct CDR3 sequences, around a quarter of them seen only once. What was sequenced was naive CD4+ T cells sorted from blood. Indicated subset: naive CD4+ T cells, CD4+CD45RA+CD25-. These TCRs come from a female donor with breast cancer.

The J gene is TRBJ2-1, the V gene TRBV27; D is perhaps TRBD2 (6 bases). V was shortened by 7 bases and J by 9 bases, with 16 bases between the two germline ends. There are 13 residues in the CDR3. Germline V gene lookup returns CDR1 MNHEY and CDR2 SMNVEV (reference sequence). This chain's CDR3 is CASTLAGGGEQFF. CDR3 DNA sequence: TGTGCCAGCACCCTCGCCGGGGGAGGTGAGCAGTTCTTC.

This clonotype was detected a few times. The rearrangement links TRBV12-3 or TRBV12-4 to TRBJ2-1, with a possible D match to TRBD2 (6 bases). The CDR3 has 14 residues. Deletions cut 7 bases from V and 7 bases from J, with 17 bases between. The CDR3 bases are TGTGCCAGCACCTCCGGGGGACGGACGAATGAGCAGTTCTTC. Amino acid sequence: CASTSGGRTNEQFF.

This clonotype was detected only a few times. This sequence joins TRBV7-3 and TRBJ2-2; TRBD2 matches at 11 bases. The germline CDR1 and CDR2 sequences are SGHTA and FQGTGA. V trimming: 6 bases; J trimming: 9 bases; junction bases outside the gene matches: 9. The length of the CDR3 is 15 residues. CDR3 DNA sequence: TGTGCCAGCAGTCCGATAACTAGCGGGAGCCGGGAGCTGTTTTTT. Its translation is CASSPITSGSRELFF.

This clonotype turned up a few times. The rearrangement links TRBV5-1 to TRBJ2-1; TRBD1 might be the D (6 bases). This CDR3 is 14 amino acids long. Trimming removed 0 bases at V and 8 bases at J, with 12 bases between. Per germline, CDR1 SGHRS and CDR2 YFSETQ. The CDR3 is CASSLVQGFDEQFF. CDR3 DNA sequence: TGCGCCAGCAGCTTGGTTCAGGGGTTCGATGAGCAGTTCTTC.

In its sample, this clonotype was seen many times. The chain couples TRBV7-3 to TRBJ2-3; the D is unclear. CDR3 length equals 13 residues. With 5 bases removed from V and 2 bases from J, the gap between germline ends came to 8 bases. Germline values: CDR1 SGHTA, CDR2 FQGTGA. CDR3 sequence reads: CASSPTPTDTQYF. The CDR3 nucleotides are TGTGCCAGCAGCCCAACCCCCACAGATACGCAGTATTTT.

In this sample, this clonotype turned up a few times. This rearrangement joins TRBV7-2 to TRBJ1-2; 7 nucleotides agree with TRBD1. This CDR3 comprises 16 residues. CDR1 is SGHTA, CDR2 FQGNSA, per germline. Trimming took 1 base from V and 0 from J; bases not matched to a gene: 5. CDR3 DNA sequence: TGTGCCAGCAGCTTAGATGCGACAGGGACTAACTATGGCTACACCTTC. This sequence encodes CASSLDATGTNYGYTF.

This clonotype appeared a few times. The chain recombines TRBV12-3 or TRBV12-4 with TRBJ2-7, with D possibly matching TRBD1 (6 bases). Trimming stripped 4 bases from V and 3 bases from J, with 13 bases between. The CDR3 covers 14 residues. CDR3 sequence reads: CASSSTGKGYEQYF. The CDR3, as DNA: TGTGCCAGCAGTTCCACAGGGAAGGGCTACGAGCAGTACTTC.

The table lists this clonotype with a few counts. The chain joins TRBV6-1 to TRBJ2-5; no firm D call. Germline CDR1 reads MNHNS; CDR2 reads SASEGT. Trimming pared 2 bases from V and 4 bases from J, leaving 5 bases between. CDR3 size: 12 residues. The DNA of the CDR3 is TGTGCCAGCAGTGAATACGGAGAGACCCAGTACTTC. It translates to CASSEYGETQYF.

As regards this clonotype: One base away lies a much larger clone, so this may be a sequencing read error. The genes are TRBV5-1 and TRBJ2-7; D gene unclear. CDR3 length equals 13 residues. Germline lookup yields CDR1 SGHRS and CDR2 YFSETQ. V dropped 3 bases and J dropped 9 bases, with 16 bases sitting between them. CDR3 residues: CASSWETVSGQYF. The CDR3 region has the DNA TGCGCCAGCAGCTGGGAAACAGTTTCCGGGCAGTACTTC.

This clonotype was observed a few times. The rearrangement joins TRBV25-1 to TRBJ2-7; TRBD1 or TRBD2 may be the D gene (5 bases each). Germline V gene data show CDR1 as MGHDK and CDR2 as SYGVNS. The CDR3 sequence is 13 residues long. Trimming removed 8 bases from V and 0 bases from J, with 11 bases in between. The CDR3 reads CASGGRDSYEQYF. Written as DNA, the CDR3 is TGTGCCAGCGGGGGAAGGGACTCCTACGAGCAGTACTTC.

The gene calls are TRBV6-1 and TRBJ2-3; 16 positions agree with TRBD2. The CDR3 extends over 18 amino acids. Trimming removed 5 bases from V and 6 bases from J; junction bases left unmatched: 11. CDR1 is MNHNS and CDR2 is SASEGT in the germline V gene. The chain's CDR3 is CASSPGTSGGAVLDTQYF. CDR3 DNA sequence: TGTGCCAGCAGTCCCGGGACTAGCGGGGGGGCGGTCCTGGATACGCAGTATTTT.

As concerns this clonotype: The junction and the germline gene differ at one end; a read error may be behind it. The chain carries TRBV11-1 and TRBJ2-1; 7 bases are shared with TRBD2. The CDR3 has 15 residues. Germline assignment: CDR1 SGHAT and CDR2 FQDESV (reference sequence). Here the CDR3 DNA reads TGTGCCGGCAGCTTTGGTGGCGGGAGTGTTAATGAGCAGTTCTTC. It specifies CAGSFGGGSVNEQFF. The complete variable domain, with remaining parts taken from reference TRBV11-1 and TRBJ2-1, reads EAEVAQSPRYKITEKSQAVAFWCDPISGHATLYWYRQILGQGPELLVQFQDESVVDDSQLPKDRFSAERLKGVDSTLKIQPAELGDSAMYLCAGSFGGGSVNEQFFGPGTRLTVL.

This clonotype was detected a few times. The rearrangement joins TRBV2 to TRBJ2-5; D gene unclear. The CDR3 is made up of 13 amino acids. Germline-derived CDR1 and CDR2 are SNHLY and FYNNEI. The germline V and J ends were trimmed by 4 bases and 5 bases, with 11 bases remaining between them. This CDR3 reads CASSGLSRETQYF. CDR3 nucleotides: TGTGCCAGCAGTGGCCTCAGCCGTGAGACCCAGTACTTC.

The chain couples TRBV20-1 to TRBJ2-1; D not resolved. CDR1 is DFQATT and CDR2 is SNEGSKA in the germline V gene (reference sequence). V was trimmed by 0 bases and J by 7 bases, leaving 4 bases between them. The CDR3 runs 11 residues. CDR3: CSARDRNEQFF. CDR3 DNA sequence: TGCAGTGCTAGAGACAGGAATGAGCAGTTCTTC.

The chain has TRBV6-2 or TRBV6-3 and TRBJ2-2; D unresolved. Germline CDR1 MNHEY, CDR2 SVGEGT. This CDR3 spans 11 amino acids. V was cut by 2 bases and J by 6 bases, with 1 base left in between. As DNA, the CDR3 is TGTGCCAGCAGTTACCCCGGGGAGCTGTTTTTT. It encodes CASSYPGELFF.

The chain joins TRBV7-2 to TRBJ2-5; 7 nucleotides line up with TRBD2. The CDR3 has 15 amino acids. V shed 0 bases and J 2 bases; nucleotides not matched to a gene: 3. From germline, CDR1 is SGHTA and CDR2 FQGNSA. Written as DNA, the CDR3 is TGTGCCAGCAGCTTAGCCAGCGGGGATCAAGAGACCCAGTACTTC. Translated, it gives CASSLASGDQETQYF. Full variable domain (remainder filled in from reference TRBV7-2 and TRBJ2-5): GAGVSQSPSNKVTEKGKDVELRCDPISGHTALYWYRQSLGQGLEFLIYFQGNSAPDKSGLPSDRFSAERTGGSVSTLTIQRTQQEDSAVYLCASSLASGDQETQYFGPGTRLLVL.

The CDR3: CASSTGQGGSPLHF. The DNA of the CDR3 is TGTGCCAGCAGTACCGGACAGGGCGGTTCACCCCTCCACTTT. The chain links TRBV6-6 to TRBJ1-6; TRBD1 matches at 8 bases. The CDR3 has 14 amino acids. V shed 5 bases, J shed 9 bases, and the junction held 6 bases outside the gene matches. Germline values: CDR1 MNHNY, CDR2 SVGAGI (reference sequence).

This clonotype was counted a few times. The CDR3: CASSVSVAGGITDTQYF. The DNA for the CDR3 is TGTGCCAGCAGCGTGTCGGTAGCGGGGGGGATCACAGATACGCAGTATTTT. The V call is TRBV9, the J call TRBJ2-3; 11 nucleotides agree with TRBD2. The trim removed 2 bases at V and 2 bases at J, leaving 7 bases unmatched. This CDR3 spans 17 amino acids. CDR1 SGDLS and CDR2 YYNGEE come from the germline V gene.

For this clonotype: Lacking the conserved final phenylalanine or tryptophan, this CDR3 likely reflects a read error. The genes are TRBV20-1 and TRBJ1-2, with 9 bases that match TRBD1. The CDR3 contains 14 residues. V lost 0 bases, J lost 10 bases, and 9 bases stayed unmatched. Germline-derived CDR1 and CDR2 are DFQATT and SNEGSKA (reference sequence). CDR3 protein: CSARDPRTGDLYTS. Written as DNA, the CDR3 is TGCAGTGCTAGAGATCCAAGGACAGGGGACCTCTACACCTCC.

The chain recombines TRBV27 with TRBJ1-2, with no clear D. CDR3 size: 12 residues. V was clipped by 5 bases and J by 7 bases, with 11 bases between them. Germline V gene lookup returns CDR1 MNHEY and CDR2 SMNVEV (reference sequence). Here the CDR3 reads CASSPPSGGYTF. CDR3 bases: TGTGCCAGCAGTCCCCCCTCCGGTGGCTACACCTTC.

The rearrangement links TRBV6-5 to TRBJ2-2; D gene uncertain. V was pared by 7 bases and J by 7 bases, with 13 bases between. The CDR3 has 13 residues. Germline V gene lookup returns CDR1 MNHEY and CDR2 SVGAGI. DNA for the CDR3: TGTGCCAGCAATTCGAGGCGGAGCGGGGAGCTGTTTTTT. This gives the protein CASNSRRSGELFF.

This clonotype came up many times. The V call is TRBV9, the J call TRBJ2-5; maybe TRBD1 (6 bases). Trimming took off 0 bases at V and 5 bases at J, with 8 bases between the two ends. Germline V gives CDR1 SGDLS, CDR2 YYNGEE. The CDR3 runs to 13 residues. This chain's CDR3 is CASSVGQEETQYF. The CDR3 DNA reads TGTGCCAGCAGCGTAGGACAGGAGGAGACCCAGTACTTC.

The V call is TRBV7-6, the J call TRBJ1-1; unclear D gene. This CDR3 has 14 residues. The V gene lost 1 base and the J gene lost 4 bases, with 10 bases spanning the gap. CDR1 SGHVS and CDR2 FNYEAQ come from the germline V gene. CDR3 sequence (DNA): TGTGCCAGCAGCTTAGGTACGGAGGGCACTGAAGCTTTCTTT. This gives the protein CASSLGTEGTEAFF.

This sequence joins TRBV7-9 and TRBJ1-2; no clear D. Trimming cost V 5 bases and J 4 bases, with 20 bases left between them. CDR3 length equals 16 residues. Germline CDR1 reads SEHNR; CDR2 reads FQNEAQ (reference sequence). DNA of the CDR3: TGTGCCAGCAGCAACCAAAGGGCCAAGGGAGGCTATGGCTACACCTTC. It encodes CASSNQRAKGGYGYTF.

The sample holds a few counts of this clonotype. The rearrangement links TRBV6-5 to TRBJ2-2; D is possibly TRBD1 (6 bases). CDR1 and CDR2 from the germline V gene are MNHEY and SVGAGI. Between the trimmed V and J ends, which lost 7 bases and 4 bases, there was a span of 22 bases. The CDR3 length is 17 residues. Here the CDR3 DNA reads TGTGCCAGCACCGGACAGATCTCAAGCCTTGCCACCGGGGAGCTGTTTTTT. Residues: CASTGQISSLATGELFF.

A remark on this clonotype: The DNA is omitted, as the CDR3 cannot be located on it reliably, and the CDR3 follows TCRdb's listing. V is TRBV12-3 or TRBV12-4 and J is TRBJ2-3; TRBD2 is taken as the D call from the table, unchecked against the DNA. The CDR3 extends over 18 residues, inclusive of both ends. CDR3 residues: CASSFGSGSGGRRDTQYF.

This clonotype was seen ten or more times. CDR3 sequence (DNA): TGTGCCAGCAGCTTAGACATGAACACTGAAGCTTTCTTT. This encodes CASSLDMNTEAFF. J is TRBJ1-1 and V is TRBV7-3; D uncertain. Germline-derived CDR1 and CDR2 are SGHTA and FQGTGA. Trimming stripped 2 bases from V and 0 bases from J, with 4 bases between. The CDR3 covers 13 residues.